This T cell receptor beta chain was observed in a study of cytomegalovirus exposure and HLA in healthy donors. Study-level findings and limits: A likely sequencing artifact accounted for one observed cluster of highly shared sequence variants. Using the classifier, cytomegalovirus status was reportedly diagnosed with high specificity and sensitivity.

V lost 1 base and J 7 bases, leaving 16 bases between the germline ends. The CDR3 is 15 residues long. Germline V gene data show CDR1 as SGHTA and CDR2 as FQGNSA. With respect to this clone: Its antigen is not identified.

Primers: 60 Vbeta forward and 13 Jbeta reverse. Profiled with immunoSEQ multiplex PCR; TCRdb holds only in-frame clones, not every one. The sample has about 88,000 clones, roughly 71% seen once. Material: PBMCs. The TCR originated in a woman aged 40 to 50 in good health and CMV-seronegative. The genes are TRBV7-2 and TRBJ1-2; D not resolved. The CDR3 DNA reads TGTGCCAGCAGCTTAGATGGGAGGCAGGCCCCTGGCTACACCTTC. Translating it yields CASSLDGRQAPGYTF. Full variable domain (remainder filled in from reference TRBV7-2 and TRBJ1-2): GAGVSQSPSNKVTEKGKDVELRCDPISGHTALYWYRQSLGQGLEFLIYFQGNSAPDKSGLPSDRFSAERTGGSVSTLTIQRTQQEDSAVYLCASSLDGRQAPGYTFGSGTRLTVV.